The sequence of this TCR beta chain was determined in a study of blood T cell repertoires in COVID-19. Study as a whole: Samples came from the United States, Italy and Spain, spanning acute and convalescent COVID-19.

Germline CDR1 reads SGHTS; CDR2 reads YDEGEE. The J segment lost 3 bases and the V segment lost 9 bases, leaving 7 bases of the junction unmatched. The CDR3 runs 14 residues. Study processing details: Amplification from reference gene primers served as the basis for estimated nucleated cell counts. Measured with immunoSEQ multiplex PCR; TCRdb has only the in-frame clones, and not every one. V, J and clone size are those of that table, while D and trimming were read from the DNA. This sample carries approximately 270,000 clones, roughly 84% of them seen once, and the ten largest clones take about 15%.

V usage is TRBV5-8 and J usage is TRBJ2-2; 8 bases fit TRBD2. The source of this sequence is a person between 70 and 80 years old with COVID-19, enrolled during active disease. The sample consisted of peripheral blood. The CDR3 DNA reads TGTGCCACCACACTAGCGGCCTACACCGGGGAGCTGTTTTTT. It is translated as CATTLAAYTGELFF.